This T cell receptor beta chain was identified during a study of blood T cell repertoires in COVID-19 (dated by TCRdb to 2020 to 2021). Study-level background: Samples from collaborators originated in the United States, Italy and Spain and spanned both the acute and convalescent phases of COVID-19. The material from the prospective study consisted of cDNA or gDNA derived from T cells, B-cell-depleted T cells, or PBMCs. Subjects who had been exposed to COVID-19, were actively infected with it, or had recovered from it provided the deeply sampled blood TCRbeta repertoires that made up the dataset. The repertoires were released in a freely available public database intended as a resource for research on the immune response to SARS-CoV-2. The samples were drawn from two sources: the first 160 participants of the ongoing ImmuneRACE study, and fewer than 1,500 subjects contributed by 6 global collaborators. Sample metadata almost always included a de-identified subject ID, COVID-19 status, age in years and sex. Where HLA class I and class II types were available, the types were taken from metadata supplied by the sample provider, not from assay-based typing.

What the research found in general, with its limitations: The quantity of clinical and demographic metadata differed by source and by participant and was supplied without curation.

Comments on this clone: Its antigen is unknown. The sample holds no much larger clone one base away, and base qualities are not on file.

Each collaborating institution followed its own protocols to collect whole blood in K2EDTA tubes. For TCRbeta analysis, collaborator samples were shipped as frozen whole blood, as isolated PBMCs, or as DNA extracted from either sample type. TCRbeta CDR3 regions were amplified from genomic DNA using the immunoSEQ Assay, a bias-controlled multiplex PCR. As for the original processing: Within the assay, amplification of reference gene primers was used to estimate how many nucleated cells each sample contained. To quantify the absolute abundance of each unique TCRbeta CDR3 rearrangement, sequence reads were collapsed and filtered. For each sample, productive Simpson clonality was calculated as the square root of Simpson's diversity index over productive rearrangements. What TCRdb holds here is the immuneACCESS table cut down to in-frame rearrangements. Part of the clones is not present; checked against another copy, under half of the missing clones reflect an unresolved V gene, and the others are unexplained. V and J calls and clone size come straight from that table; D and trimming were deduced from the DNA. A total of about 25,000 clones appear in this sample, 75% to 90% of them only once. Of the sample, roughly a fifth falls within the top ten clones.

Taken from the germline V gene (reference sequence), the CDR1 and CDR2 loops are GTSNPN and SVGIG. The germline ends are 10 bases apart after V is trimmed by 4 bases and J by 1 base. Measured from the cysteine to the phenylalanine, the CDR3 is 13 residues long. The read is trimmed to its CDR3 DNA, 39 bases read in frame from base 1. The clonotype comes from a human donor in a cohort sampled during active COVID-19. The chain employs TRBV30 and TRBJ1-1; TRBD1 is a weak D gene call, 6 bases matching. Sample: peripheral blood. The CDR3 in this case is CAWIRRGNTEAFF. The DNA reads TGTGCCTGGATACGCAGGGGGAACACTGAAGCTTTCTTT. Supplemented by the reference TRBV30 and TRBJ1-1 proteins around the CDR3, the complete variable domain is SQTIHQWPATLVQPVGSPLSLECTVEGTSNPNLYWYRQAAGRGLQLLFYSVGIGQISSEVPQNLSASRPQDRQFILSSKKLLLSDSGFYLCAWIRRGNTEAFFGQGTRLTVV.